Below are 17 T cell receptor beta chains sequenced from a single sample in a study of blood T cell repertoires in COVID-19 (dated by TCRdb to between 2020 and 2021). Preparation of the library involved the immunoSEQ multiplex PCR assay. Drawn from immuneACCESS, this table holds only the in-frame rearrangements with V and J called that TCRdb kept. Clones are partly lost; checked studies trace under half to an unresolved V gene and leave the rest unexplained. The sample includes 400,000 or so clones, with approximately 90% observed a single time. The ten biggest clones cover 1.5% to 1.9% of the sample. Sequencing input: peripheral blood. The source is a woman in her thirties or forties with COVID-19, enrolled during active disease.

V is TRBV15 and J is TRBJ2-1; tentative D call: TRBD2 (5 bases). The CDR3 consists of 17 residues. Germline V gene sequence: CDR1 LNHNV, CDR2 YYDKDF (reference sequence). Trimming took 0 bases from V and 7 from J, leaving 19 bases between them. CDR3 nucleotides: TGTGCCACCAGCAGAGATCCCATGAGCGGCCCCAAGAATGAGCAGTTCTTC. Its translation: CATSRDPMSGPKNEQFF. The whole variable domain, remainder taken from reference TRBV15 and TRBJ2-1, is DAMVIQNPRYQVTQFGKPVTLSCSQTLNHNVMYWYQQKSSQAPKLLFHYYDKDFNNEADTPDNFQSRRPNTSFCFLDIRSPGLGDTAMYLCATSRDPMSGPKNEQFFGPGTRLTVL.

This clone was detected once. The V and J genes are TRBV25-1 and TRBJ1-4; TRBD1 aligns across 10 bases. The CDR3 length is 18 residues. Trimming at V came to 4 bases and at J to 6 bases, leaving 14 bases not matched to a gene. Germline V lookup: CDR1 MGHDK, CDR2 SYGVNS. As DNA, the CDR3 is TGTGCCAGCAGTGGGTTAGGTGGAGGGACAGGGGTAGATGAAAAACTGTTTTTT. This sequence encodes CASSGLGGGTGVDEKLFF.

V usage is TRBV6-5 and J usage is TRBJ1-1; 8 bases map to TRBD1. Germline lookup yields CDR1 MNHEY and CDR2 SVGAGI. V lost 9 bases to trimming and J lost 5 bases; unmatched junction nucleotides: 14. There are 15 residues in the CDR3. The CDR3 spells CASLGSGGLGTEAFF. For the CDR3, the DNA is TGTGCCAGTTTGGGGTCAGGGGGCCTGGGGACTGAAGCTTTCTTT.

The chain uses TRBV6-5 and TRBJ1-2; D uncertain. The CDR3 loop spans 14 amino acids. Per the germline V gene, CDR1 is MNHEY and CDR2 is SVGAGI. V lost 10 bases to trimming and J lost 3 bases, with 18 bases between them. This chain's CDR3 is CATTQREDHYGYTF. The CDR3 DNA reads TGTGCCACCACCCAGAGGGAGGACCACTATGGCTACACCTTC.

As DNA, the CDR3 is TGTGCCAGCAGCCCCCCTCTATCAGGCCCGGATAATGGCTACACCTTC. Its translation is CASSPPLSGPDNGYTF. The rearrangement links TRBV7-9 to TRBJ1-2, with no clear D. Germline values: CDR1 SEHNR, CDR2 FQNEAQ (reference sequence). Trimming took off 5 bases at V and 6 bases at J, with 22 bases between the two ends. This CDR3 has 16 amino acids.

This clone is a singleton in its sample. In DNA form, the CDR3 reads TGCAGCGTTCCTCGAGCGGGAGGGCCCCACGAGCAGTACTTC. It translates to CSVPRAGGPHEQYF. This rearrangement joins TRBV29-1 to TRBJ2-7, with 10 bases identical to TRBD2. CDR3 length: 14 amino acids. Per the germline V gene, CDR1 is SQVTM and CDR2 is ANQGSEA. The junction had 9 bases not matched to a gene; V was cut back by 5 bases and J by 5 bases.

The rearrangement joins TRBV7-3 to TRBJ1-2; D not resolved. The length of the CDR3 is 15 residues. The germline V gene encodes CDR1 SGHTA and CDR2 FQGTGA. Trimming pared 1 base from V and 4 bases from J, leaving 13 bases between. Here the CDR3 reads CASSLSQDSRYGYTF. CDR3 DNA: TGTGCCAGCAGCTTAAGCCAGGACTCCCGCTATGGCTACACCTTC.

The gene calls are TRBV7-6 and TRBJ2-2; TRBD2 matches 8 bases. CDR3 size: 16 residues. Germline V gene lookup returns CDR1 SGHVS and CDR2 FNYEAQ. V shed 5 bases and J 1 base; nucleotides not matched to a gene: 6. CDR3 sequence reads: CASSPASGRNTGELFF. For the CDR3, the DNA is TGTGCCAGCAGCCCCGCCAGCGGGAGGAACACCGGGGAGCTGTTTTTT.

The CDR3 protein is CASSYYRETGELFF. CDR3 coding DNA: TGTGCCAGCAGTTACTACAGGGAGACCGGGGAGCTGTTTTTT. The J gene is TRBJ2-2, the V gene TRBV6-6, with D possibly TRBD1 on 6 matching bases. V lost 1 base, J lost 5 bases, and 8 bases lay in between. The CDR3 is 14 residues long. Germline assignment: CDR1 MNHNY and CDR2 SVGAGI (reference sequence).

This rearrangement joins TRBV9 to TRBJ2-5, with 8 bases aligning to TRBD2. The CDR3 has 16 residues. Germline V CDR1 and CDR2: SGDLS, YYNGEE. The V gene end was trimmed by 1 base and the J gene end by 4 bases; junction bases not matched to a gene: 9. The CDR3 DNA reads TGTGCCAGCAGCGTAACTAGCGGTAATTTGGGAGAGACCCAGTACTTC. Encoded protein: CASSVTSGNLGETQYF.

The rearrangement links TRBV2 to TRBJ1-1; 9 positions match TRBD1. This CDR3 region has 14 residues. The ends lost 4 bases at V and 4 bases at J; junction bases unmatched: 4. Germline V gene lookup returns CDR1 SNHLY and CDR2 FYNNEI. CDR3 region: CASSAGTGTTEAFF. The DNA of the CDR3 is TGTGCCAGCAGTGCCGGGACAGGGACCACTGAAGCTTTCTTT. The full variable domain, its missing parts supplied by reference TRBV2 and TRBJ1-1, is EPEVTQTPSHQVTQMGQEVILRCVPISNHLYFYWYRQILGQKVEFLVSFYNNEISEKSEIFDDQFSVERPDGSNFTLKIRSTKLEDSAMYFCASSAGTGTTEAFFGQGTRLTVV.

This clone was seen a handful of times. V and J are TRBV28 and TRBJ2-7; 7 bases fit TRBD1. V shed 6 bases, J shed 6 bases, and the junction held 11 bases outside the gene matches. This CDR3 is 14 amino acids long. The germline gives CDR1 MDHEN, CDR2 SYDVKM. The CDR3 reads CASREIRDSSEQYF. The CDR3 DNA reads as TGTGCCAGCAGAGAAATCCGGGACAGTTCCGAGCAGTACTTC.

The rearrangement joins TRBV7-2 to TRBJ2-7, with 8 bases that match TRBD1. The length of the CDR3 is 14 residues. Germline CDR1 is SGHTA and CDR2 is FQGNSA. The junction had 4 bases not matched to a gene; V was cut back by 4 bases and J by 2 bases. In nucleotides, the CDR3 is TGTGCCAGCAGCTATACAGGGGGACCCTACGAGCAGTACTTC. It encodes CASSYTGGPYEQYF. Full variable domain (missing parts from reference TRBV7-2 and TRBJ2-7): GAGVSQSPSNKVTEKGKDVELRCDPISGHTALYWYRQSLGQGLEFLIYFQGNSAPDKSGLPSDRFSAERTGGSVSTLTIQRTQQEDSAVYLCASSYTGGPYEQYFGPGTRLTVT.

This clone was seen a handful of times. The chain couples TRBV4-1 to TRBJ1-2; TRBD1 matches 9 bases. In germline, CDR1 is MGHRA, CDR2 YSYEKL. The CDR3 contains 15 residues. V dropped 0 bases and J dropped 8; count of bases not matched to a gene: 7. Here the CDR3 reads CASSQDQQGAYGYTF. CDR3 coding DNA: TGCGCCAGCAGCCAAGATCAACAGGGGGCGTACGGCTACACCTTC.

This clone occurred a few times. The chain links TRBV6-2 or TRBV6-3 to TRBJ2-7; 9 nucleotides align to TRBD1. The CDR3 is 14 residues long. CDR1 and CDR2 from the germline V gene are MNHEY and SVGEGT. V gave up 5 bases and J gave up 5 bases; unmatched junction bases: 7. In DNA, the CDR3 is TGTGCCAGCAGTCGGACAGGGGTGGAAAACGAGCAGTACTTC. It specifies CASSRTGVENEQYF.

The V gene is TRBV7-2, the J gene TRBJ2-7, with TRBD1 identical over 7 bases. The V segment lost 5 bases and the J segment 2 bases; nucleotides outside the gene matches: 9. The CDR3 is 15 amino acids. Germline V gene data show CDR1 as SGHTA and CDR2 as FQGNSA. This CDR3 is CASSPGQLNPYEQYF. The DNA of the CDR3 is TGTGCCAGCAGCCCGGGACAGCTGAATCCCTACGAGCAGTACTTC.

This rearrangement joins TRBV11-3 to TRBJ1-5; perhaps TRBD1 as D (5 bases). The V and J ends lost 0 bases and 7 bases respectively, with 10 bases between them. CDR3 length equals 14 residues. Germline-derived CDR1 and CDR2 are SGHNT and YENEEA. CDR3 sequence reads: CASSLDSRGQPQHF. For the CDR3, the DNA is TGTGCCAGCAGCTTAGACTCTAGGGGCCAGCCCCAGCATTTT.